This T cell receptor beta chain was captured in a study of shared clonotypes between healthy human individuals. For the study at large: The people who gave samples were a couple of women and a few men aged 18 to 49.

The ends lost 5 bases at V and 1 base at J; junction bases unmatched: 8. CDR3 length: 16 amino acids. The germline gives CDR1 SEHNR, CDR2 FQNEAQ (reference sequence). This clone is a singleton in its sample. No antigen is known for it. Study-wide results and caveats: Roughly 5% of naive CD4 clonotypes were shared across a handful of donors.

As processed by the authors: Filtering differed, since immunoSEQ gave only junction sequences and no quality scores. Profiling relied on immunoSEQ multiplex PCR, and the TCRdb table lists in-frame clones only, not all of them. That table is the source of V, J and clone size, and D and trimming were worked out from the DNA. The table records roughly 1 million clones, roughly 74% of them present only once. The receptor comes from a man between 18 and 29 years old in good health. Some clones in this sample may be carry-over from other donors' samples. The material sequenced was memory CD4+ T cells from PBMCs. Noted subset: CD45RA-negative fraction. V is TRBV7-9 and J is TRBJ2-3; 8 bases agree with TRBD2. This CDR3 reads CASSPKGSGGTDTQYF. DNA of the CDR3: TGTGCCAGCAGCCCGAAGGGTAGCGGGGGCACAGATACGCAGTATTTT.